This T cell receptor beta chain was captured in a study of T-cell memory formation after mild COVID-19. Study-level information: TCR clustering was largely donor specific.

The CDR3 is 15 residues long. V was clipped by 2 bases and J by 1 base, with 11 bases between them. Germline CDR1 reads MGHDK; CDR2 reads SYGVNS. Study results and caveats: Mainly in CM and EM were contracting CD4+ clones; CD8+ were in EMRA. Clones from the second wave (peaking day 37) had unconfirmed SARS-CoV-2 specificity.

A note on this clonotype: Antigen specificity is unknown.

TCR alpha and TCR beta cDNA libraries with sample barcodes and UMIs came from 5'RACE using constant-segment primers. TCRdb used MiXCR to reprocess the 5' RACE reads, holding one entry per CDR3 protein. The sample consists of 400,000 or so distinct CDR3 sequences, 15% to 25% of them appearing once. Sequencing was done on a sample of PBMCs or a T cell subset sorted from them (not recorded which). V gene TRBV25-1 combines with J gene TRBJ2-5, with D possibly TRBD1 on 5 matching bases. This sequence was found in an adult woman who had mild COVID-19 (a few samples of this study predate the infection). Cell type and time point are not known. The CDR3 here is CASSERDSSQETQYF. CDR3 DNA: TGTGCCAGCAGTGAACGAGACAGCTCCCAAGAGACCCAGTACTTC.